The next 11 T cell receptor beta chains were all read from a single sample in a study of CD8+CD57+ T cells in acquired aplastic anemia. Patients sequenced had flow cytometry evidence of CD8+CD57+ cell expansion. Genomic DNA acted as the template from which TCR beta VDJ combination and CDR3 sequence profiling were carried out. MiXCR, applied by TCRdb to the reads, yields one record per CDR3 protein. Of 300,000 or so distinct CDR3 sequences listed, roughly 53% are singletons. Sequencing was done on a sample of sorted CD4+, CD8+, or CD8+CD57+ T cells (not recorded which) from PBMCs. The origin of the receptors is a human donor with aplastic anemia.

This clonotype occurred once. The CDR3 here is CASRDSGGAEAFF. As DNA, the CDR3 is TGTGCCAGCAGAGATAGCGGGGGCGCTGAAGCTTTCTTT. This chain links TRBV2 with TRBJ1-1, with a weak D call TRBD1 (6 bases). Germline CDR1 SNHLY, CDR2 FYNNEI. The V end lost 6 bases, the J end lost 6 bases, and 14 bases lay between the germline ends. This CDR3 spans 13 amino acids.

The J gene is TRBJ2-3, the V gene TRBV10-3; 8 bases are shared with TRBD2. J lost 3 bases, V lost 5 bases, and 4 bases had no gene match. Per germline, CDR1 ENHRY and CDR2 SYGVKD. The CDR3 has 14 residues. In nucleotides, the CDR3 is TGTGCCATCAGTAGCGGGAGAGGGACAGATACGCAGTATTTT. Its translation is CAISSGRGTDTQYF.

J is TRBJ2-7 and V is TRBV19, with D perhaps TRBD2 (6 bases). Trimming left V 5 bases short and J 2 bases short, with 16 bases between. CDR3 length equals 15 residues. CDR1 is LNHDA and CDR2 is SQIVND in the germline V gene (reference sequence). The CDR3, as DNA: TGTGCCAGTAGTCTCCTCGGGACTGGAGCCTACGAGCAGTACTTC. The encoded protein is CASSLLGTGAYEQYF.

This chain uses TRBV5-1 with TRBJ2-2, with 8 bases fitting TRBD2. This CDR3 is 16 amino acids long. The V and J ends lost 0 bases and 8 bases, in that order; junction bases with no gene match: 9. In germline, CDR1 is SGHRS, CDR2 YFSETQ. Here the CDR3 DNA reads TGCGCCAGCAGCTTGGGCACTAGAGCGGGAGAGGGGGAGCTGTTTTTT. Translation gives CASSLGTRAGEGELFF.

This clonotype showed up many times. The chain employs TRBV12-3 or TRBV12-4 and TRBJ1-2; possibly TRBD1 for D (6 bases). Trimming shortened V by 6 bases and J by 6 bases, and 17 bases separated the two germline ends. The CDR3 totals 14 residues. As DNA, the CDR3 is TGTGCCAGCAGCCCAGGGGAAGGTCGAAATGGCTACACCTTC. It encodes CASSPGEGRNGYTF.

As concerns this clonotype: Its ends do not fully match the called genes, so a read error is possible. This rearrangement joins TRBV29-1 to TRBJ2-2, with 7 bases that match TRBD2. Germline CDR1 is SQVTM and CDR2 is ANQGSEA. The CDR3 totals 14 residues. This CDR3 reads CSGQRSGNTEELSF. The CDR3 coding sequence is TGCAGCGGCCAACGGAGCGGGAACACCGAGGAGCTGTCTTTT.

The chain joins TRBV5-4 to TRBJ2-7, with 8 bases identical to TRBD1. The CDR3 has 13 residues. Trimming cost V 6 bases and J 7 bases; bases outside gene matches: 9. The germline CDR1 and CDR2 sequences are SGHNT and YYREEE (reference sequence). CDR3 in DNA: TGTGCCAGCATCGGACAGGGAGCTCGGGAGCAGTACTTC. It encodes CASIGQGAREQYF.

This clonotype was seen more than once but under ten times. This chain links TRBV5-1 with TRBJ2-1; perhaps TRBD1 as D (5 bases). Trimming pared 0 bases from V and 5 bases from J, leaving 15 bases between. CDR1 SGHRS and CDR2 YFSETQ come from the germline V gene. The CDR3 loop spans 16 amino acids. Written as DNA, the CDR3 is TGCGCCAGCAGCTTGGCCGTAGGGGCGTCTAACAATGAGCAGTTCTTC. This gives the protein CASSLAVGASNNEQFF.

The table lists this clonotype with a count of one. This chain links TRBV7-3 with TRBJ2-7; D uncertain. V was shortened by 5 bases and J by 2 bases, with 22 bases between the two germline ends. Germline V CDR1 and CDR2: SGHTA, FQGTGA. CDR3 length equals 17 residues. CDR3 amino acids: CASSPSWVVGQAYEQYF. The DNA of the CDR3 is TGTGCCAGCAGCCCAAGTTGGGTCGTGGGCCAGGCCTACGAGCAGTACTTC.

This chain links TRBV20-1 with TRBJ2-1, with TRBD2 matching over 13 bases. This CDR3 spans 19 amino acids. V trimming: 4 bases; J trimming: 7 bases; junction bases outside the gene matches: 19. Germline V gene sequence: CDR1 DFQATT, CDR2 SNEGSKA (reference sequence). CDR3 in DNA: TGCAGTGCTACTACCCCGTCGCAGACTAGCGGGAGGATGTTGAATGAGCAGTTCTTC. Translating it yields CSATTPSQTSGRMLNEQFF.

The rearrangement joins TRBV20-1 to TRBJ2-3; 8 bases are shared with TRBD1. CDR1 is DFQATT, CDR2 SNEGSKA, per germline (reference sequence). V gave up 3 bases and J gave up 11 bases; unmatched junction bases: 7. The CDR3 has 12 residues. The DNA of the CDR3 is TGCAGTGCTAGGACAGGGGCTCGAGAGCAGTATTTT. This translates into CSARTGAREQYF.